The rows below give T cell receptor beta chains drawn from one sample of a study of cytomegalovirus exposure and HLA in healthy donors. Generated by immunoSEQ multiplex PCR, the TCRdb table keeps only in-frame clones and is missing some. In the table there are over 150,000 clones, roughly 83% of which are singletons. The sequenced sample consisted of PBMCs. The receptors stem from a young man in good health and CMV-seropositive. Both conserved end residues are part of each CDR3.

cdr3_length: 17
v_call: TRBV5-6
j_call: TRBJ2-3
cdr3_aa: CASSLGPSGSVLDTQYF

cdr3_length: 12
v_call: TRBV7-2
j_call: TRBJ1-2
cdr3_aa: CASSLEEGGYTF

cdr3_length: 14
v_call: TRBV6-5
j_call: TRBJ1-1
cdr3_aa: CASRRQGEGTEAFF

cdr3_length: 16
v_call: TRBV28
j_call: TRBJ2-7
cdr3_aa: CASREQTTLPSYEQYF

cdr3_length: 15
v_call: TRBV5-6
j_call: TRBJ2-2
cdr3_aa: CASSRRGDYTGELFF

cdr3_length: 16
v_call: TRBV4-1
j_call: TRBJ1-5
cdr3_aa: CASSQPRGTNNQPQHF

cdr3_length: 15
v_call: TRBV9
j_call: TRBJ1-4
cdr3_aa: CASSLQDRAGEKLFF

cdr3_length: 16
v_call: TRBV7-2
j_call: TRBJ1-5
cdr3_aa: CASSFSAGDSNQPQHF

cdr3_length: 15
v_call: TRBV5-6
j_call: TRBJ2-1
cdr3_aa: CASSAVTGEQYEQFF

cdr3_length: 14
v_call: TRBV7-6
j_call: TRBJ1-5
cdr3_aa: CASSPRTGDQPQHF

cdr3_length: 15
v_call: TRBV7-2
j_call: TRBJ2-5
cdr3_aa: CASNLVIGVGETQYF

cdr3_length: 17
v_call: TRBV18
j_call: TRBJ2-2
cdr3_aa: CASSPPGRQGAIGELFF

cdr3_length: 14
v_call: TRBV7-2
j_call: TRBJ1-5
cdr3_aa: CASSLATGNQPQHF

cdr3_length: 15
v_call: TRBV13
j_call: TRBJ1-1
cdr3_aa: CASSLEGQPNTEAFF

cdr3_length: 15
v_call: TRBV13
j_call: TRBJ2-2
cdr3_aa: CASSLKTGGLGELFF

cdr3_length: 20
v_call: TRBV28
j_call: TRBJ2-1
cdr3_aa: CASSFLSLAGGGTKDNEQFF

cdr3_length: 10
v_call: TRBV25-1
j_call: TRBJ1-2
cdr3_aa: CASKQGQNTF

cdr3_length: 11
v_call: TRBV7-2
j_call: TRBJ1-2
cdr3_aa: CASSQTRGYTF

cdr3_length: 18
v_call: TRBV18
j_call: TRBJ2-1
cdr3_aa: CASSPPYTELSFYNEQFF

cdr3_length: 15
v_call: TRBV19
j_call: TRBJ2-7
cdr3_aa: CASSIGRGGSYEQYF

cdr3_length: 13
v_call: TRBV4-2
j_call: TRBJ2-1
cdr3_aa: CASSRNRWNEQFF

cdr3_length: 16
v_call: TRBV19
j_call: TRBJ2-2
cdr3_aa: CASSIFGGANTGELFF

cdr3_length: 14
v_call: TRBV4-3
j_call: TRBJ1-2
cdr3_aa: CASSQDRGVYGYTF

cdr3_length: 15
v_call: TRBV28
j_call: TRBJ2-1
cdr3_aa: CASSLGGTAYNEQFF

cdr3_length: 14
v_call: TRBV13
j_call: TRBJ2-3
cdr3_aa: CASSPAGGTDTQYF

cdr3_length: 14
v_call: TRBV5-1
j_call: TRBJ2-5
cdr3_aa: CASSVTGDQETQYF

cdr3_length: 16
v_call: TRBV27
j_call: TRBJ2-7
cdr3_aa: CASSLTGLAGTYEQYF

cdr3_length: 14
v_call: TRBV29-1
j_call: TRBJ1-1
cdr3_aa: CSVGAWGDGTEAFF

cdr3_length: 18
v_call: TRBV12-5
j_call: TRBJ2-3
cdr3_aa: CASGSDRVEKVRADTQYF

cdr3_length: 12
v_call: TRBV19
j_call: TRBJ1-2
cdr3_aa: CASSNGLYGYTF

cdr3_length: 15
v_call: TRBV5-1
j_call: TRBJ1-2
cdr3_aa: CASSLGQGQPYGYTF

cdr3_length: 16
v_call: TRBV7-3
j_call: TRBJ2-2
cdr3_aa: CASSLASGSVGGELFF

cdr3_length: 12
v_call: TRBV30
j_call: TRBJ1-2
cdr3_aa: CAWSVPGYGYTF

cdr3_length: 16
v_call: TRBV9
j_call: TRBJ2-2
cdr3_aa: CASSPGGEWNTGELFF

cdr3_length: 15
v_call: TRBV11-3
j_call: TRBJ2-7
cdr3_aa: CASRWGSRGTYEQYF

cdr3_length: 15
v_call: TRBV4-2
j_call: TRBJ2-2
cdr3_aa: CASSLDRDGTGELFF

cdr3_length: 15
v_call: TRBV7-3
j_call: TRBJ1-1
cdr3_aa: CASSSTGGGNTEAFF

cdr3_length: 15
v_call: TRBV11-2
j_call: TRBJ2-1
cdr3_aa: CASTRGRVLYNEQFF

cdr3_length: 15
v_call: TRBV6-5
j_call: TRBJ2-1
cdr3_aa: CASSLGQGPYNEQFF

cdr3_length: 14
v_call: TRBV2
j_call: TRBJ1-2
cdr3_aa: CASSQGQERRGYTF

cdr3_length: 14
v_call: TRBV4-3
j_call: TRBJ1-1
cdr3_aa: CASSLTRASTEAFF

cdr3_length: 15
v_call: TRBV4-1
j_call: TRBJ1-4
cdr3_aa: CASRQQGATNEKLFF

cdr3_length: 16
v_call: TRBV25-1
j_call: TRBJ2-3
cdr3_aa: CASSDDGGLGSDTQYF

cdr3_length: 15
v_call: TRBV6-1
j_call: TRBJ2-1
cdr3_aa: CASERVGSSYNEQFF

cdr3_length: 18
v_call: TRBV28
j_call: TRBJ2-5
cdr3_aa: CASSLSYTGTGGLETQYF

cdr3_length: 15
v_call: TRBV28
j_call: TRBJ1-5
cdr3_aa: CASSLAGPSNQPQHF

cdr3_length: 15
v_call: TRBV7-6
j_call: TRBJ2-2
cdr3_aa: CASSLVERGTGELFF

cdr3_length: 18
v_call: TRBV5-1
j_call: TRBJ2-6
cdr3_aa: CASSLASGQPSGANVLTF

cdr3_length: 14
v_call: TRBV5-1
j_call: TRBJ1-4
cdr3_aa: CASSDRGADEKLFF

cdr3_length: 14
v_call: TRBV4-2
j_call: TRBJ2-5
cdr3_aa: CASSQRGGEETQYF

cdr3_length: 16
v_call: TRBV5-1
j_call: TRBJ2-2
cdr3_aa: CASSLERDLRTGELFF

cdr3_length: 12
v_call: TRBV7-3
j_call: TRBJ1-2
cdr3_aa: CASSPSGGGYTF

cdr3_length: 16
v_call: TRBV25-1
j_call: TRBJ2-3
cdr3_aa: CASSEGTGHSTDTQYF

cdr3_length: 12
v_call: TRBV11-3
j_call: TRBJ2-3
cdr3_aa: CASSESSDTQYF

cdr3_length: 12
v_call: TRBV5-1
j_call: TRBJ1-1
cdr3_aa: CASSQGSSEAFF

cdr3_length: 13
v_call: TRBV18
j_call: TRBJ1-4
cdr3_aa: CASSPINRGLPFF